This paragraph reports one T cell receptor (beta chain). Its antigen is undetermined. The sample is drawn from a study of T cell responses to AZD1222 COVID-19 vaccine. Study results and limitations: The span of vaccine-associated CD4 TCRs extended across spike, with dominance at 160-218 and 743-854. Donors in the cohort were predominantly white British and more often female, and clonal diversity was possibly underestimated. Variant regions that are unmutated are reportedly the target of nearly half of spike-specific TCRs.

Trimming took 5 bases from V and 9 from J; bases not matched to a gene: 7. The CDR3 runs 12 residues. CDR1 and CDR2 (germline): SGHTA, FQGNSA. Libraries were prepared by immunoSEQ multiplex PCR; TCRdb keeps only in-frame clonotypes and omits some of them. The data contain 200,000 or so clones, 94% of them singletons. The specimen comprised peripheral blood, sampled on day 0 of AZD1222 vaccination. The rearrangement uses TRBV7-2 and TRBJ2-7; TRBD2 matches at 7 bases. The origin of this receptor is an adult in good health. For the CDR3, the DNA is TGTGCCAGCAGCCTCCGGGGGAGGGCGCAGTACTTC. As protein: CASSLRGRAQYF. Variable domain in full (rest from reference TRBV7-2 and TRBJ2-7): GAGVSQSPSNKVTEKGKDVELRCDPISGHTALYWYRQSLGQGLEFLIYFQGNSAPDKSGLPSDRFSAERTGGSVSTLTIQRTQQEDSAVYLCASSLRGRAQYFGPGTRLTVT.